This is a list of T cell receptor beta chains from one sample in a study of B cell selection in AIRE deficiency. Produced via immunoSEQ multiplex PCR; TCRdb's table is partial and in-frame only. The profile covers about 21,000 clones, with roughly 97% appearing a single time and 0.17% taken by the ten largest. Sequencing used conventional CD4+ T cells sorted from PBMCs. The receptors shown here come from a human donor with AIRE deficiency. Each CDR3 is given with its conserved first and last residue. A D gene is named only where the DNA matches it firmly. Clone size appears in some rows only: once, few, many, or a class for an expanded clone.

size | D | J | V | DNA | CDR3
NA | NA | TRBJ1-1 | TRBV2 | TGTGCCAGCAACACCGGGGGGACTGAAGCTTTCTTT | CASNTGGTEAFF
NA | NA | TRBJ1-2 | TRBV6-5 | TGTGCCAGCAGTTACTCGGGTAGTGTCACCTTC | CASSYSGSVTF
NA | NA | TRBJ1-6 | TRBV28 | TGTGCCATTAACAGGAGGAATGGTTCACCCCTCCACTTT | CAINRRNGSPLHF
NA | NA | TRBJ2-5 | TRBV7-9 | TGTGCCATCGGAGGGTGGGGGGATAGCCAAGAGACCCAGTACTTC | CAIGGWGDSQETQYF
NA | NA | TRBJ2-1 | TRBV11-3 | TGTGCCAGCAGCCTGATGGGGGGCGCGGGGAATGAGCAGTTCTTC | CASSLMGGAGNEQFF
NA | NA | TRBJ1-2 | TRBV6-5 | TGTGCCAGCAGTCCCAACAGGGATAACTATGGCTACACCTTC | CASSPNRDNYGYTF
once | TRBD1 | TRBJ2-7 | TRBV6-5 | TGTGCCAGCAGCCCCGGGACAGGGTTCTACGAGCAGTACTTC | CASSPGTGFYEQYF
NA | TRBD2 | TRBJ2-1 | TRBV4-1 | TGCGCCAGCAGCCAGGGCGGCGGGAGAGGAGCCTACAATGAGCAGTTCTTC | CASSQGGGRGAYNEQFF
NA | NA | TRBJ1-2 | TRBV6-1 | TGTGCCAGCAGTAACGCAAGGGTTTACACCTTC | CASSNARVYTF
NA | NA | TRBJ2-3 | TRBV7-2 | TGTGCCAGCAGCTTCGAGGGGTGGGATACGCAGTATTTT | CASSFEGWDTQYF
NA | NA | TRBJ1-6 | TRBV18 | TGTGCCAGCTCACCCCGTACAAGATTAGCTTCACCCCTCCACTTT | CASSPRTRLASPLHF
NA | NA | TRBJ1-4 | TRBV5-1 | TGCGCCAGCAGCTTGGCAGGGGCAACTAATGAAAAACTGTTTTTT | CASSLAGATNEKLFF
NA | TRBD1 | TRBJ2-7 | TRBV28 | TGTGCCAGCAGTCGGGGGGACAGGGTAGGTTTGGTAAGCTTC | CASSRGDRVGLVSF
NA | NA | TRBJ1-1 | TRBV28 | TGTGCCAGCAGTTTTTCGTTGAACACTGAAGCTTTCTTT | CASSFSLNTEAFF
NA | NA | TRBJ2-2 | TRBV5-1 | TGCGCCAGCAGCTTAACGGGAGCTACGAACACCGGGGAGCTGTTTTTT | CASSLTGATNTGELFF
NA | NA | TRBJ2-3 | TRBV6-1 | TGTGCCAGCAGTGAAATGAAAAGGGGTACGCAGTATTTT | CASSEMKRGTQYF
NA | TRBD1 | TRBJ1-1 | TRBV28 | TGTGCCAGCAGGCCAGGGGGTCGCGCTGAAGCTTTCTTT | CASRPGGRAEAFF
NA | NA | TRBJ1-5 | TRBV5-6 | TGTGCCAGCAGCTTGGCAGGGGGCAATCAGCCCCAGCATTTT | CASSLAGGNQPQHF
NA | NA | TRBJ2-6 | TRBV7-3 | TGTGCCAGCAGCCCGACGACAGCCAACGTCCTGACTTTC | CASSPTTANVLTF
NA | NA | TRBJ2-3 | TRBV18 | TGTGCCAGCTCACCAAGGGCGGGACAAATGCCCACAGATACGCAGTATTTT | CASSPRAGQMPTDTQYF
NA | NA | TRBJ2-3 | TRBV6-5 | TGTGCCAGCAGAGGGTACAGGGACTTGACAGATACGCAGTATTTT | CASRGYRDLTDTQYF
NA | NA | TRBJ2-7 | TRBV28 | TGTGCCAGCACCTCGGCCATTGGGGCTAACGAGCAGTACTTC | CASTSAIGANEQYF
NA | TRBD1 | TRBJ2-7 | TRBV6-5 | TGTGCCAGCAGAACGTCTGGGACAGGGTCCTACGAGCAGTACTTC | CASRTSGTGSYEQYF
NA | NA | TRBJ2-2 | TRBV5-5 | TGTGCCAGCAGCTGGACGGGAATTGCCACCGGGGAGCTGTTTTTT | CASSWTGIATGELFF